The sample holds many counts of the clone carrying this TCR beta chain. V was pared by 3 bases and J by 0 bases, with 10 bases between. The germline CDR1 and CDR2 sequences are MNHEY and SMNVEV (reference sequence). CDR3 size: 15 residues. The TCR library protocol attached unique molecular identifiers to the individual cDNA molecules. MiXCR, applied by TCRdb to the 5' RACE reads, yields one record per CDR3 protein. The sample comprises about 39,000 distinct CDR3 sequences, roughly 4% of which are singletons, and about 2.9% rests with the top ten. This sample was taken from a study of early T cells in non-severe SARS-CoV-2 infection.

The sample comprised whole blood. The V call is TRBV27, the J call TRBJ2-3; no clear D gene. The sequence was obtained from an adult who was a healthcare worker with PCR-confirmed SARS-CoV-2 infection or an uninfected control (not recorded which). CDR3 nucleotides: TGTGCCAGCAGTTTGGTAAGGGCTAGCACAGATACGCAGTATTTT. Translating it yields CASSLVRASTDTQYF.